The 27 T cell receptor beta chains given below trace back to one sample, sequenced in a study of blood T cell repertoires in COVID-19. The data were produced by immunoSEQ multiplex PCR, yet TCRdb's version contains in-frame clones alone and is incomplete. The table shows 300,000 to 400,000 clones, with 85% to 90% occurring only once. The specimen was PBMCs or T cells enriched from blood (not recorded which). Receptor source: a man younger than 30 who had recovered from COVID-19.

The genes are TRBV2 and TRBJ2-7; tentatively, D is TRBD2 (6 bases). Trimming pared 6 bases from V and 2 bases from J, leaving 14 bases between. This CDR3 contains 14 residues. Per germline, CDR1 SNHLY and CDR2 FYNNEI. The CDR3 DNA sequence: TGTGCCAGCAGGGGAGGAGGGTCGACCTACGAGCAGTACTTC. The encoded protein is CASRGGGSTYEQYF. Full variable domain (missing parts from reference TRBV2 and TRBJ2-7): EPEVTQTPSHQVTQMGQEVILRCVPISNHLYFYWYRQILGQKVEFLVSFYNNEISEKSEIFDDQFSVERPDGSNFTLKIRSTKLEDSAMYFCASRGGGSTYEQYFGPGTRLTVT.

The genes are TRBV28 and TRBJ1-6; 7 nucleotides agree with TRBD1. This CDR3 is 18 amino acids long. CDR1 is MDHEN and CDR2 is SYDVKM in the germline V gene. V trimming: 1 base; J trimming: 1 base; junction bases outside the gene matches: 7. CDR3: CASSLLGGGGSYNSPLHF. CDR3 nucleotides: TGTGCCAGCAGTTTATTAGGGGGCGGAGGGTCCTATAATTCACCCCTCCACTTT.

The chain employs TRBV3-1 (or the pseudogene TRBV3-2) and TRBJ1-4, with 7 bases fitting TRBD1. The germline V gene encodes CDR1 LGHDT and CDR2 YNNKEL (reference sequence). The CDR3 contains 17 residues. Losses at the gene ends were 7 bases for V and 5 bases for J; bases not matched to a gene: 16. In DNA form, the CDR3 reads TGTGCCAGCACCAAAGTACCCTTACAGGGGTCAAATGAAAAACTGTTTTTT. This encodes CASTKVPLQGSNEKLFF.

V and J are TRBV4-1 and TRBJ2-1; 8 nucleotides agree with TRBD1. V trimming: 5 bases; J trimming: 4 bases; junction bases outside the gene matches: 7. CDR3 size: 15 residues. CDR1 is MGHRA, CDR2 YSYEKL, per germline. The chain's CDR3 is CASSTGQGPYNEQFF. The CDR3 nucleotides are TGCGCCAGCAGCACTGGACAGGGTCCTTACAATGAGCAGTTCTTC.

This sequence joins TRBV7-9 and TRBJ1-2; 10 bases are a match to TRBD1. The V gene end was trimmed by 3 bases and the J gene end by 2 bases; junction bases not matched to a gene: 3. This CDR3 has 15 residues. Germline V gene data show CDR1 as SEHNR and CDR2 as FQNEAQ (reference sequence). CDR3 sequence reads: CASSFDRGLNYGYTF. The DNA for the CDR3 is TGTGCCAGCAGCTTCGACAGGGGGCTCAACTATGGCTACACCTTC.

This chain links TRBV24-1 with TRBJ2-2; D not certain. CDR1 is KGHDR and CDR2 is SFDVKD in the germline V gene. With 4 bases removed from V and 2 bases from J, the gap between germline ends came to 4 bases. This CDR3 is 13 amino acids long. CDR3 sequence: CATSDTNTGELFF. The CDR3 coding sequence is TGTGCCACCAGTGACACTAACACCGGGGAGCTGTTTTTT.

This chain joins TRBV7-2 and TRBJ1-6; TRBD1 aligns across 8 bases. The CDR3 runs to 15 residues. Losses at the gene ends were 5 bases for V and 7 bases for J; bases not matched to a gene: 7. Germline V gene data show CDR1 as SGHTA and CDR2 as FQGNSA. CDR3: CASSTTGVMNSPLHF. CDR3 coding DNA: TGTGCCAGCAGCACGACAGGGGTGATGAATTCACCCCTCCACTTT.

The V gene is TRBV24-1, the J gene TRBJ2-5; 7 bases map to TRBD1. V shed 3 bases, J shed 2 bases, and the junction held 2 bases outside the gene matches. CDR3 length: 14 amino acids. Germline CDR1 and CDR2: KGHDR and SFDVKD. CDR3 loop: CATSDRQGQETQYF. The DNA of the CDR3 is TGTGCCACCAGTGATCGACAGGGACAAGAGACCCAGTACTTC.

This clone was found a few times. This sequence joins TRBV18 and TRBJ1-2; TRBD1 matches 8 bases. Germline assignment: CDR1 KGHSH and CDR2 LQKENI. The V gene end was trimmed by 2 bases and the J gene end by 8 bases; junction bases not matched to a gene: 10. This CDR3 is built from 15 residues. Here the CDR3 DNA reads TGTGCCAGCTCACCATCGACAGGGGATCATGGAGGCTACACCTTC. This translates into CASSPSTGDHGGYTF.

This clone was picked up one time. V and J are TRBV6-2 or TRBV6-3 and TRBJ1-6; 10 bases fit TRBD1. Germline V lookup: CDR1 MNHEY, CDR2 SVGEGT. The CDR3 loop spans 19 amino acids. The junction had 11 bases not matched to a gene; V was cut back by 6 bases and J by 0 bases. The CDR3 region has the DNA TGTGCCAGCAGCCGCGTCCCGGGACAGGGGAGCTCCTATAATTCACCCCTCCACTTT. It codes for CASSRVPGQGSSYNSPLHF.

This clone was found many times. This rearrangement joins TRBV9 to TRBJ2-5; D is possibly TRBD1 (6 bases). Germline CDR1 and CDR2: SGDLS and YYNGEE. Trimming took off 2 bases at V and 5 bases at J, with 13 bases between the two ends. CDR3 length equals 14 residues. CDR3 nucleotide sequence: TGTGCCAGCAGCGTTTCAGGGGCTGGGGAGACCCAGTACTTC. Amino acid sequence: CASSVSGAGETQYF.

V is TRBV12-3 or TRBV12-4 and J is TRBJ1-2; D is perhaps TRBD1 (6 bases). V lost 5 bases to trimming and J lost 8 bases, with 15 bases between them. The CDR3 loop spans 13 amino acids. CDR3 sequence: CASSPLGGGGYTF. The CDR3, as DNA: TGTGCCAGCAGTCCGCTAGGGGGTGGAGGCTACACCTTC.

In its sample, this clone was seen once. V usage is TRBV5-1 and J usage is TRBJ2-5; 11 bases are shared with TRBD2. The trim removed 7 bases at V and 5 bases at J, leaving 19 bases unmatched. The CDR3 runs to 18 residues. From germline, CDR1 is SGHRS and CDR2 YFSETQ. Written as DNA, the CDR3 is TGCGCCAGCGGGGTGGCACCTCTTTCGACTAGCGGGGTCGAGACCCAGTACTTC. Translating gives CASGVAPLSTSGVETQYF.

The rearrangement uses TRBV5-4 and TRBJ1-3, with D unresolved. The CDR3 is made up of 15 amino acids. CDR1 and CDR2 from the germline V gene are SGHNT and YYREEE (reference sequence). Trimming stripped 3 bases from V and 0 bases from J, with 10 bases between. CDR3 DNA: TGTGCCAGCAGCTCAGGAATCTCCTCTGGAAACACCATATATTTT. Translated: CASSSGISSGNTIYF.

The chain has TRBV7-2 and TRBJ2-2, with 10 bases matching TRBD1. The CDR3 sequence is 17 residues long. V was pared by 5 bases and J by 0 bases, with 6 bases of the junction left unmatched. Germline lookup yields CDR1 SGHTA and CDR2 FQGNSA. CDR3 sequence reads: CASSSQTGGANTGELFF. DNA for the CDR3: TGTGCCAGCAGCAGTCAGACAGGGGGCGCGAACACCGGGGAGCTGTTTTTT.

The V gene is TRBV4-1, the J gene TRBJ1-2, with a weak D call TRBD1 (6 bases). The CDR3 consists of 14 residues. V was cut by 0 bases and J by 6 bases, with 11 bases left in between. Germline V gene lookup returns CDR1 MGHRA and CDR2 YSYEKL. CDR3 nucleotides: TGCGCCAGCAGCCAAGATTTCAGGGGTCATGGCTACACCTTC. It specifies CASSQDFRGHGYTF.

This clone was seen more than once but under ten times. The chain couples TRBV7-9 to TRBJ2-1, with 13 bases matching TRBD2. V trimming: 2 bases; J trimming: 7 bases; junction bases outside the gene matches: 2. CDR1 and CDR2 from the germline V gene are SEHNR and FQNEAQ (reference sequence). The CDR3 is made up of 15 amino acids. DNA of the CDR3: TGTGCCAGCAGCTTAACTAGCGGGAGGGTGAATGAGCAGTTCTTC. Protein sequence: CASSLTSGRVNEQFF.

This chain connects TRBV28 to TRBJ1-6, with D perhaps TRBD1 (6 bases). The germline V gene encodes CDR1 MDHEN and CDR2 SYDVKM. Between the trimmed V and J ends, which lost 2 bases and 5 bases, there was a span of 10 bases. The CDR3 is 15 amino acids. The CDR3 loop is CASSLADRNNSPLHF. The CDR3 bases are TGTGCCAGCAGTTTAGCGGACAGAAATAATTCACCCCTCCACTTT.

V is TRBV19 and J is TRBJ2-7; 12 bases are shared with TRBD2. Germline V gene lookup returns CDR1 LNHDA and CDR2 SQIVND (reference sequence). V gave up 6 bases and J gave up 2 bases; unmatched junction bases: 8. The CDR3 runs to 16 residues. CDR3 nucleotides: TGTGCCAGTAGCGGAAGAGGACTAGCGGGAACCTACGAGCAGTACTTC. Translating it yields CASSGRGLAGTYEQYF.

The V and J genes are TRBV10-1 and TRBJ1-6; 10 bases line up with TRBD1. This CDR3 region has 18 residues. Germline V gene data show CDR1 as WNHNN and CDR2 as SYGVQD (reference sequence). V lost 6 bases, J lost 0 bases, and 8 bases stayed unmatched. In nucleotides, the CDR3 is TGCGCCAGCAGCGCGGGGACAGGGGCCCGCTCCTATAATTCACCCCTCCACTTT. Translation: CASSAGTGARSYNSPLHF.

The V and J genes are TRBV5-4 and TRBJ1-1; 8 nucleotides align to TRBD1. The V gene's germline CDR1 is SGHNT and CDR2 YYREEE (reference sequence). This CDR3 spans 14 amino acids. Trimming removed 4 bases from V and 0 bases from J; junction bases left unmatched: 2. The CDR3 region is CASSPDRVNTEAFF. The CDR3 DNA follows: TGTGCCAGCAGCCCGGACAGGGTGAACACTGAAGCTTTCTTT.

V gene TRBV11-3 combines with J gene TRBJ1-3; D not certain. Germline V gene sequence: CDR1 SGHNT, CDR2 YENEEA. V shed 0 bases and J shed 4 bases, with 10 bases lying between them. CDR3 length equals 15 residues. The CDR3 sequence is CASSLDADSGNTIYF. Here the CDR3 DNA reads TGTGCCAGCAGCTTAGATGCAGACTCCGGAAACACCATATATTTT.

The rearrangement joins TRBV19 to TRBJ2-7, with D perhaps TRBD1 (6 bases). The CDR3 is 16 residues long. Trimming stripped 5 bases from V and 0 bases from J, with 17 bases between. Germline CDR1 is LNHDA and CDR2 is SQIVND (reference sequence). The CDR3 is CASSFPTGYYSYEQYF. The CDR3 region has the DNA TGTGCCAGTAGTTTCCCTACAGGGTACTACTCCTACGAGCAGTACTTC.

The sample holds a few counts of this clone. This chain connects TRBV6-5 to TRBJ1-4, with 8 bases lining up with TRBD1. CDR1 and CDR2 (germline): MNHEY, SVGAGI. V dropped 2 bases and J dropped 8; count of bases not matched to a gene: 4. This CDR3 is 14 amino acids long. CDR3 loop: CASSYGTGEEKLFF. CDR3 DNA: TGTGCCAGCAGTTACGGGACAGGAGAAGAAAAACTGTTTTTT.

This clone was counted once. This chain uses TRBV6-5 with TRBJ1-1; no clear D gene. The CDR3 is 12 residues long. V dropped 7 bases and J dropped 9 bases, with 15 bases sitting between them. Germline lookup yields CDR1 MNHEY and CDR2 SVGAGI. As DNA, the CDR3 is TGTGCCAGCACCCCCCCCGGAGGAAAAGCTTTCTTT. Translating it yields CASTPPGGKAFF.

The V call is TRBV3-1 (or the pseudogene TRBV3-2), the J call TRBJ1-5, with D unclear. V lost 5 bases to trimming and J lost 0 bases, with 8 bases between them. Looked up from germline, CDR1 is LGHDT and CDR2 is YNNKEL (reference sequence). The CDR3 length is 14 residues. The CDR3 DNA is TGTGCCAGCAGCGGGCAGAATAGCAATCAGCCCCAGCATTTT. Residues: CASSGQNSNQPQHF.

J is TRBJ1-6 and V is TRBV2, with D uncertain. The germline V and J ends were trimmed by 5 bases and 9 bases, with 14 bases remaining between them. Per the germline V gene, CDR1 is SNHLY and CDR2 is FYNNEI. This CDR3 is built from 14 residues. For the CDR3, the DNA is TGTGCCAGCAGTATCCAGAGGAGCGGTTCACCCCTCCACTTT. Translation: CASSIQRSGSPLHF.